This T cell receptor (beta chain) was obtained from a study of T cells expressing NK-cell markers. TCR beta cDNA was generated via 5'RACE template switching incorporating UMIs. Following a re-call of the 5' RACE reads, TCRdb has one entry per CDR3 protein and lacks DNA. The repertoire table contains a few hundred thousand distinct CDR3 sequences. Looked up from germline, CDR1 is KGHSH and CDR2 is LQKENI. The CDR3 is made up of 14 amino acids. This TCR derives from a man between 18 and 35 years old in good health. Input material: blood T cells: a sorted CD56 or NKG2C T cell subset, CD4+ or CD8+ T cells, or bulk PBMC T cells (not recorded which). This chain links TRBV18 with TRBJ1-1. This CDR3 is CASSPADTNAEAFF.